This T cell receptor beta chain was captured in a study of shared clonotypes between healthy human individuals (TCRdb year 2020). For the wider study: Two women and three men aged 18 to 49 years were included in the cohort. Per donor, leukapheresis produced somewhere between about 0.94 and 9.5 billion PBMCs. Different laboratories and diverse techniques were used to prepare libraries and sequence TCR repertoires, to increase sequencing depth and limit assay-specific biases. For each donor, CD4 naive and CD4 memory were each run on three plates, CD8 naive on two plates, and CD8 memory on one plate. To estimate repertoire size and how much clonotype sharing occurs between individuals, the study deeply sequenced the blood TCR repertoires of roughly 5 healthy adults.

Based on the germline V gene, the CDR1 and CDR2 sequences are SGHRS and YFSETQ. The CDR3 numbers 17 residues from cysteine through phenylalanine. Kept here is only the CDR3 DNA, which spans 51 bases and is read in frame from base 1. V is pruned by 3 bases and J by 4 bases, leaving 11 bases of the junction without a gene match. Using the deep immunoSEQ assay, multiplex PCR amplified TCR CDR3 regions from genomic DNA. Extracted genomic DNA from each cell subset was spread evenly across all wells of several immunoSEQ 96-well plates, with each plate serving as a replicate. For sorted subsets, each replicate PCR was loaded with 200 ng genomic DNA, equivalent to some 27,000 T cell genomes. The purified libraries were quantified using a Qubit 3.0 fluorometer, sized with a Bioanalyzer 2100, and then quantified again using the KAPA Library Quantification kit. Every immunoSEQ 96-well plate was sequenced on a dedicated single-read 150-cycle Illumina NextSeq 550 flow cell. In the original analysis: Because the immunoSEQ output included only junctional sequences and no quality scores, the filtering could not be the same as the filtering used for full-length reads. Sequences were annotated with PyIR, a Python wrapper for IgBLAST v1.9, using IMGT germline references to assign V/J genes and CDR3. Reads were filtered out if the reads had weak V/J assignments (E-value above 1e-6), no CDR3, stop codons, out-of-frame junctions, or ambiguous translated residues. V3J clonotypes were defined as sequences sharing an identical inferred V gene, J gene, and CDR3 amino acid sequence. To compute the percentage overlap between repertoires, the number of shared unique clonotypes was divided by the size of the smaller repertoire. Richness of each repertoire was evaluated using RTK rarefaction, the Chao1 estimator, and Recon v2.1 estimates of unobserved clonotypes. Generation probabilities for all TCRbeta clonotypes obtained by the gDNA method from four donors were computed using OLGA. TCRdb retrieved this table from immuneACCESS and kept in-frame rearrangements only. Not all clones are present; in checked studies, unresolved V genes account for under half, and no reason is known for the remainder. For V, J and clone size, that table is used; D and trimming come from the DNA. The sample table records fewer than 1.6 million clones; approximately 98.5% of these occur just once. The ten largest make up under 0.45% of the sample.

Donors were healthy HIV-negative adults with no recently reported acute infections or vaccinations. Every donor was a Caucasian adult living in Nashville, Tennessee, USA. CD4+ T cells were enriched by magnetic negative selection; naive cells were then positively selected on CD45RA, and the negative fraction formed the memory subset. Blood was obtained by leukapheresis, after which PBMCs were separated by Ficoll-Histopaque density gradient centrifugation and cryopreserved in liquid nitrogen vapor phase. Analytical flow cytometry was used to check the purity and quantity of every magnetically sorted T cell population. Genomic DNA was isolated from every sorted fraction and measured by UV absorbance on a Nanodrop 2000c. Broad study findings and their caveats: Sampling was restricted to blood, and TCR repertoires in tissue are likely to differ from TCR repertoires in blood. Naive subsets generally had larger estimated clonotype richness than memory subsets. Compared with non-shared clonotypes, clonotypes shared by all four sorted-subset donors had higher generation probabilities. When a handful of donors were compared, the shared fraction of clonotypes was about 5% for naive CD4, 3% to 4% for naive CD8, 2.3% for memory CD4, and approximately 0.4% for memory CD8. Pairwise subsampling led to the expectation that sequencing depth would affect the degree of clonotype sharing among donors. Because the study included a small number of donors, the genetic and exposure-history diversity represented was limited. Even with the large sequencing depth, rarefaction of the sorted-subset datasets indicated that sequencing was incomplete.

Turning to this clone: Its antigen is unknown. No per-base quality is available; no much larger clone lies one base away.

The rearrangement combines TRBV5-1 with TRBJ2-1; 9 central bases correspond to TRBD2. Sequencing was carried out using naive CD4+ T cells sorted from blood. This specimen's cell subset or site label, per the study, means: CD45RA+ positively selected. The sequence was obtained from a man aged 25 to 40 in good health. The CDR3 region reads CASSWGALAGPYNEQFF. Read as DNA, the sequence is TGCGCCAGCAGCTGGGGGGCCCTAGCGGGACCTTACAATGAGCAGTTCTTC.